This T cell receptor (beta chain) originates from a study of cytotoxic CD8 clonotypes in ibrutinib-treated CLL. Study details: Patients attained approximately 24 partial and 2 complete responses; at median approximately 64 months, roughly 15 remained remitted while approximately twelve progressed. Broader study findings: Researchers report that baseline clonality outpaced age-matched healthy donors and tracked circulating CD8+ T-cell counts.

As for this clone: The antigen is unknown.

Clones were sequenced by immunoSEQ multiplex PCR, and TCRdb holds only the in-frame ones, with some missing. The table has about 140,000 clones, roughly 80% seen once; the top ten hold 25% to 35%. V was cut by 5 bases and J by 7 bases, with 15 bases left in between. The CDR3 covers 14 residues. Germline CDR1 GTSNPN, CDR2 SVGIG (reference sequence). This receptor was taken from a human donor with chronic lymphocytic leukemia. Sequencing was performed on PBMCs, taken after 12 months of ibrutinib treatment. The chain combines TRBV30 with TRBJ1-6; D not certain. The CDR3 loop is CAWGSGLRNSPLHF. CDR3 bases: TGTGCCTGGGGCAGCGGACTTCGGAATTCACCCCTCCACTTT.